A single sample is the source of the 21 T cell receptor beta chains below, sequenced in a study of control samples from healthy donors and cancer patients. TCRdb keeps only in-frame clones here, not all; method: immunoSEQ multiplex PCR. The sample yields more than 95,000 clones, 80% to 90% seen once. The sequenced sample consisted of PBMCs. Source of these receptors: a woman aged 50 to 60 with colorectal cancer.

The J gene is TRBJ2-3, the V gene TRBV18; 7 bases map to TRBD1. Germline CDR1 reads KGHSH; CDR2 reads LQKENI. The CDR3 extends over 13 amino acids. The V gene end was trimmed by 6 bases and the J gene end by 1 base; junction bases not matched to a gene: 1. The CDR3 loop is CASSQGGTDTQYF. The DNA for the CDR3 is TGTGCCAGCTCCCAGGGGGGCACAGATACGCAGTATTTT.

The chain is built from TRBV29-1 and TRBJ2-1; D is perhaps TRBD2 (6 bases). This CDR3 contains 14 residues. V was cut by 6 bases and J by 6 bases, with 18 bases left in between. Germline-derived CDR1 and CDR2 are SQVTM and ANQGSEA. The CDR3 DNA reads TGCAGCGTCTTTTCGGGCAGACTAGGCAATGAGCAGTTCTTC. Translation: CSVFSGRLGNEQFF.

The chain couples TRBV27 to TRBJ1-3; TRBD1 might be the D (5 bases). V gave up 2 bases and J gave up 1 base, with 9 bases separating them. Germline CDR1 and CDR2: MNHEY and SMNVEV (reference sequence). The CDR3 has 15 amino acids. The CDR3 coding sequence is TGTGCCAGCAGTTTAACAGGTGTTTCTGGAAACACCATATATTTT. Translation: CASSLTGVSGNTIYF.

With regard to this clone: An end of the junction differs from the germline gene, which may be a read error. CDR3 sequence: CASSLDTEAFF. For the CDR3, the DNA is TGCGCCAGCAGTTTGGACACTGAAGCTTTCTTT. This rearrangement joins TRBV5-1 to TRBJ1-1; D uncertain. The CDR3 totals 11 residues. The germline V gene has CDR1 SGHRS and CDR2 YFSETQ.

V gene TRBV6-6 combines with J gene TRBJ2-2; D possibly corresponds to TRBD2 (5 bases). Trimming took off 4 bases at V and 6 bases at J, with 12 bases between the two ends. Germline loops: CDR1 MNHNY, CDR2 SVGAGI (reference sequence). This CDR3 has 14 amino acids. The CDR3 sequence: CASSSTRGPGELFF. The DNA of the CDR3 is TGTGCCAGCAGTTCGACCCGAGGGCCCGGGGAGCTGTTTTTT.

This clone was seen a single time. This chain connects TRBV2 to TRBJ2-3; D not resolved. V lost 4 bases, J lost 0 bases, and 11 bases lay in between. This CDR3 is 15 amino acids long. Germline CDR1 and CDR2: SNHLY and FYNNEI. The CDR3 nucleotides read TGTGCCAGCAGTGGAAGGGTCCGAAGCACAGATACGCAGTATTTT. It codes for CASSGRVRSTDTQYF.

The rearrangement links TRBV5-1 to TRBJ1-1, with D possibly TRBD1 on 5 matching bases. V was shortened by 0 bases and J by 4 bases, with 19 bases between the two germline ends. Per germline, CDR1 SGHRS and CDR2 YFSETQ. The CDR3 runs to 17 residues. CDR3 in amino acids: CASSLDLQGKAGTEAFF. CDR3 sequence (DNA): TGCGCCAGCAGCTTGGATTTGCAGGGAAAGGCTGGCACTGAAGCTTTCTTT.

This clone was seen just once. This chain connects TRBV4-2 to TRBJ2-6, with 13 bases aligning to TRBD2. The germline CDR1 and CDR2 sequences are LGHNA and YNFKEQ. The CDR3 covers 18 residues. The V segment lost 1 base and the J segment 2 bases; nucleotides outside the gene matches: 2. In nucleotides, the CDR3 is TGTGCCAGCAGCCAAGGGACTAGCGGGAGCACTGGGGCCAACGTCCTGACTTTC. It specifies CASSQGTSGSTGANVLTF.

V and J are TRBV18 and TRBJ2-7; D is unresolved. This CDR3 is built from 13 residues. Looked up from germline, CDR1 is KGHSH and CDR2 is LQKENI. V was pared by 2 bases and J by 6 bases, with 11 bases between. Here the CDR3 reads CASSPDGSAEQYF. The CDR3, as DNA: TGTGCCAGCTCACCAGATGGTTCGGCCGAGCAGTACTTC.

This clone appeared a single time. The V call is TRBV5-1, the J call TRBJ2-1; maybe TRBD1 (6 bases). Germline V gives CDR1 SGHRS, CDR2 YFSETQ. V lost 0 bases and J lost 0, with 7 bases in between. This CDR3 region has 15 residues. This CDR3 is CASSLEGGSYNEQFF. CDR3 DNA sequence: TGCGCCAGCAGCTTGGAAGGGGGCTCCTACAATGAGCAGTTCTTC.

The chain joins TRBV19 to TRBJ1-1; unclear D gene. The length of the CDR3 is 15 residues. V was shortened by 9 bases and J by 1 base, with 18 bases between the two germline ends. Germline assignment: CDR1 LNHDA and CDR2 SQIVND (reference sequence). This chain's CDR3 is CASTSEGSGNTEAFF. CDR3 DNA sequence: TGTGCCAGCACGTCGGAGGGATCCGGGAACACTGAAGCTTTCTTT.

The genes are TRBV7-2 and TRBJ1-3; D is ambiguous. This CDR3 has 13 residues. CDR1 is SGHTA and CDR2 is FQGNSA in the germline V gene. The ends were cut back, 4 bases at V and 3 bases at J, with 7 bases in the middle. The CDR3 nucleotides read TGTGCCAGCAGCTCAGGATATGGAAACACCATATATTTT. It yields the protein CASSSGYGNTIYF.

In this sample, this clone turned up once. The rearrangement uses TRBV12-3 or TRBV12-4 and TRBJ1-1, with D unresolved. V was trimmed by 3 bases and J by 1 base, leaving 6 bases between them. The CDR3 sequence is 13 residues long. CDR3 bases: TGTGCCAGCAGTTTGAGTGCGAACACTGAAGCTTTCTTT. It encodes CASSLSANTEAFF.

As for this clone: This sample includes further DNA sequences coding for the same CDR3. This chain uses TRBV28 with TRBJ2-5, with TRBD2 as a possible D gene (5 bases). Germline V lookup: CDR1 MDHEN, CDR2 SYDVKM. Trimming removed 2 bases from V and 4 bases from J, with 17 bases in between. The CDR3 loop spans 16 amino acids. The CDR3 loop is CASSLPQGGVGETQYF. The CDR3 DNA sequence: TGTGCCAGCAGTTTACCCCAAGGAGGTGTAGGAGAGACCCAGTACTTC.

This clone was detected only a few times. This chain uses TRBV7-2 with TRBJ1-2, with TRBD1 identical over 8 bases. The V gene end was trimmed by 5 bases and the J gene end by 5 bases; junction bases not matched to a gene: 10. The CDR3 has 15 amino acids. Germline CDR1 reads SGHTA; CDR2 reads FQGNSA. The CDR3 nucleotides read TGTGCCAGCAGCCCATCATGGACAGGGCAGTATGGCTACACCTTC. Protein: CASSPSWTGQYGYTF.

This chain joins TRBV19 and TRBJ1-4, with TRBD1 as a possible D gene (5 bases). Germline V gene lookup returns CDR1 LNHDA and CDR2 SQIVND (reference sequence). V was clipped by 2 bases and J by 8 bases, with 12 bases between them. There are 14 residues in the CDR3. The CDR3 region has the DNA TGTGCCAGTAGTATATGGGGGAGCCGAGAAAAACTGTTTTTT. Translated, it gives CASSIWGSREKLFF.

The V gene is TRBV6-6, the J gene TRBJ2-3, with D possibly matching TRBD2 (6 bases). The CDR3 loop spans 12 amino acids. Per germline, CDR1 MNHNY and CDR2 SVGAGI (reference sequence). The V and J ends lost 6 bases and 5 bases respectively, with 9 bases between them. This CDR3 is CASSLAIDTQYF. CDR3 coding DNA: TGTGCCAGCAGCCTAGCGATAGATACGCAGTATTTT.

This clone was seen a single time. This rearrangement joins TRBV2 to TRBJ2-1; 8 bases line up with TRBD2. With 9 bases clipped from V and 0 bases from J, the junction kept 1 base outside the gene matches. The germline V gene has CDR1 SNHLY and CDR2 FYNNEI. The CDR3 spans 13 residues. CDR3 in amino acids: CASRGGSYNEQFF. CDR3 DNA sequence: TGTGCCAGTCGGGGGGGCTCCTACAATGAGCAGTTCTTC.

The chain combines TRBV10-1 with TRBJ2-7, with 10 bases fitting TRBD1. The germline V gene encodes CDR1 WNHNN and CDR2 SYGVQD (reference sequence). CDR3 size: 13 residues. Trimming took 6 bases from V and 6 from J; bases not matched to a gene: 5. DNA for the CDR3: TGCGCCAGCAGCCGGGACAGGGGTTCCGAGCAGTACTTC. This sequence encodes CASSRDRGSEQYF.

The CDR3 DNA is TGTGCCAGCAGCTTAGGGCATAACACCGGGGAGCTGTTTTTT. Translation gives CASSLGHNTGELFF. The chain joins TRBV7-2 to TRBJ2-2, with unresolved D. Trimming removed 1 base at V and 2 bases at J, with 5 bases between. The CDR3 consists of 14 residues. Looked up from germline, CDR1 is SGHTA and CDR2 is FQGNSA.

V and J are TRBV11-3 and TRBJ2-5, with TRBD1 identical over 8 bases. V shed 5 bases and J 5 bases; nucleotides not matched to a gene: 10. The germline V gene has CDR1 SGHNT and CDR2 YENEEA. This CDR3 contains 15 residues. The CDR3 loop reads CASSPGGAGRETQYF. The CDR3 nucleotides are TGTGCCAGCAGCCCAGGGGGCGCGGGGCGGGAGACCCAGTACTTC.